This TCR beta chain was sequenced for a study of blood T cells in healthy people across ages. Together with a sample-barcoded 5' primer, a J-beta primer mix was included in a second PCR lasting roughly 6 to 12 cycles. Via MiXCR, TCRdb re-called the 5' RACE reads, giving one row per CDR3 protein. Of 500,000 to 600,000 distinct CDR3 sequences in the sample, 25% to 30% are singletons; the top ten hold less than 20%. This CDR3 is 14 amino acids long. The germline CDR1 and CDR2 sequences are SGHRS and YFSETQ. Between the trimmed V and J ends, which lost 0 bases and 2 bases, there was a span of 7 bases. This TCR was recovered from a woman aged 70-85 years in good health. Sequencing was performed on blood. V usage is TRBV5-1 and J usage is TRBJ2-3; D is unclear. CDR3 sequence: CASSLERNTDTQYF. Written as DNA, the CDR3 is TGCGCCAGCAGCTTGGAACGTAACACAGATACGCAGTATTTT.